This TCR beta chain came from a study of vaccination and CD4 T cells after COVID-19. This clonotype has only a few counts. Its antigen remains unidentified. The Oncomine TCR Beta short-read assay was what sequenced the DNA obtained from cultured CD4+ T cells. TCRdb re-analysed the PCR reads in MiXCR, keeping a single row per CDR3 protein. Of approximately 11,000 distinct CDR3 sequences in the sample, approximately 59% were seen once. Treatment meaning: approximately 10-day PBMC culture with coronavirus spike peptide pools or control peptides (ViraFEST assay). CDR1 and CDR2 from the germline V gene are SGHAT and FQNNGV. V gave up 4 bases and J gave up 6 bases, with 16 bases separating them. The CDR3 covers 14 residues.

The chain is built from TRBV11-2 and TRBJ2-7; tentatively, D is TRBD2 (7 bases). Sequences were obtained from CD4+ T cells from blood, cultured in vitro. The sequence was obtained from a human donor who had recovered from COVID-19. The DNA for the CDR3 is TGTGCCAGCAGCTCCGCGAGGGGGGGCACCGAGCAGTACTTC. It yields the protein CASSSARGGTEQYF. The whole variable domain, remainder taken from reference TRBV11-2 and TRBJ2-7, is EAGVAQSPRYKIIEKRQSVAFWCNPISGHATLYWYQQILGQGPKLLIQFQNNGVVDDSQLPKDRFSAERLKGVDSTLKIQPAKLEDSAVYLCASSSARGGTEQYFGPGTRLTVT.